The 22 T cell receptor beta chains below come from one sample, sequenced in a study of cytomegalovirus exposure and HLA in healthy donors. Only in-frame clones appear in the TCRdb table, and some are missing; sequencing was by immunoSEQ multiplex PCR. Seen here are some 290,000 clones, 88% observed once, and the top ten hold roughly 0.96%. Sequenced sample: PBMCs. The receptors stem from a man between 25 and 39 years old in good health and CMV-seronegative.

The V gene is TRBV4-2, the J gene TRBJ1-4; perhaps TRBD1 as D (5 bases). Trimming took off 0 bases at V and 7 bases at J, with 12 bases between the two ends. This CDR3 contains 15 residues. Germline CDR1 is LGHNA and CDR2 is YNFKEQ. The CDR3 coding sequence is TGTGCCAGCAGCCAAGATCTAGGGGTTGGTGAAAAACTGTTTTTT. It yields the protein CASSQDLGVGEKLFF.

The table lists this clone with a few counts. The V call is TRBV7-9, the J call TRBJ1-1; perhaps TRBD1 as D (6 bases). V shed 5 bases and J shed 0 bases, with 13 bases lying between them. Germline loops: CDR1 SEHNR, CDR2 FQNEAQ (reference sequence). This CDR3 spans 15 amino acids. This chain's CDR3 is CASSTTGNMNTEAFF. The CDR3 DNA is TGTGCCAGCAGCACTACAGGGAACATGAACACTGAAGCTTTCTTT.

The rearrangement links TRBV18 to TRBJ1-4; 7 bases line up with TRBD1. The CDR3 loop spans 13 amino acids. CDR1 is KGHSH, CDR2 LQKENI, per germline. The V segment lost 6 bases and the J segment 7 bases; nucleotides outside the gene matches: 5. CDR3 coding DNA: TGTGCCAGCTCGCTGAACAGGGGTGAAAAACTGTTTTTT. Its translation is CASSLNRGEKLFF.

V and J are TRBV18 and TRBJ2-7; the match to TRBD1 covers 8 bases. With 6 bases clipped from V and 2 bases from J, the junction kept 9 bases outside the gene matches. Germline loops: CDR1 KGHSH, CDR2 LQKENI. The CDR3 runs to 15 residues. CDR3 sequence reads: CASSGQVTVAYEQYF. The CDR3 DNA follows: TGTGCCAGCTCGGGACAGGTTACCGTCGCCTACGAGCAGTACTTC.

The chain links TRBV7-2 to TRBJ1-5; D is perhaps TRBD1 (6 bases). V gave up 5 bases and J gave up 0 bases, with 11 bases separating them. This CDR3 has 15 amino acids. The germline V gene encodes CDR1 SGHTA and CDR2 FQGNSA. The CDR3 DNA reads TGTGCCAGCAGCCCACCAGGGGATAGCAATCAGCCCCAGCATTTT. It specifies CASSPPGDSNQPQHF.

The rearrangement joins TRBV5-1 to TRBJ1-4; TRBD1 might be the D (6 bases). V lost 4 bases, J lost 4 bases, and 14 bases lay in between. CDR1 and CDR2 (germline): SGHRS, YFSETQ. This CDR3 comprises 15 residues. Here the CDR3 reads CASSLTGLGNEKLFF. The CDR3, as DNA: TGCGCCAGCAGCCTGACAGGTTTGGGTAATGAAAAACTGTTTTTT.

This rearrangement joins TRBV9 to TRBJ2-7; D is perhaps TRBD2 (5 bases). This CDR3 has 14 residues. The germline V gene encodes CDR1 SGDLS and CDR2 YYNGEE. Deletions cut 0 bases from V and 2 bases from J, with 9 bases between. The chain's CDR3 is CASSVAYGTYEQYF. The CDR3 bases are TGTGCCAGCAGCGTAGCCTACGGGACCTACGAGCAGTACTTC.

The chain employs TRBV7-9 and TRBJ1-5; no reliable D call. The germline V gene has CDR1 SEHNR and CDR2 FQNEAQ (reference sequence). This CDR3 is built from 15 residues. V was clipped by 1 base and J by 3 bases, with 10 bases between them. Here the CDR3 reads CASSLGASSNQPQHF. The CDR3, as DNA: TGTGCCAGCAGCTTAGGGGCCAGCTCCAATCAGCCCCAGCATTTT.

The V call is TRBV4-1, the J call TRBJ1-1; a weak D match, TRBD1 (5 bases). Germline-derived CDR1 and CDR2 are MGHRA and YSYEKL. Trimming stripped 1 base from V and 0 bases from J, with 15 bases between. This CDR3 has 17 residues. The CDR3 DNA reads TGCGCCAGCAGCCAAGGGCGGAGGGGACGCATGAACACTGAAGCTTTCTTT. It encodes CASSQGRRGRMNTEAFF.

DNA for the CDR3: TGTGCCACCTCCACAGGGGTCACAGATACGCAGTATTTT. This gives the protein CATSTGVTDTQYF. V and J are TRBV10-3 and TRBJ2-3; 7 bases align to TRBD1. The CDR3 spans 13 residues. CDR1 and CDR2 (germline): ENHRY, SYGVKD. Trimming at V came to 10 bases and at J to 2 bases, leaving 6 bases not matched to a gene.

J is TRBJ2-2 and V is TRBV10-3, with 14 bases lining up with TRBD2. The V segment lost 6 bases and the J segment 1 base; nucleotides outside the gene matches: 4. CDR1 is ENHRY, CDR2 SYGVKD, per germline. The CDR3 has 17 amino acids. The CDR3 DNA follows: TGTGCCATCAGGGGGACTAGCGGGGGACTGAACACCGGGGAGCTGTTTTTT. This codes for CAIRGTSGGLNTGELFF.

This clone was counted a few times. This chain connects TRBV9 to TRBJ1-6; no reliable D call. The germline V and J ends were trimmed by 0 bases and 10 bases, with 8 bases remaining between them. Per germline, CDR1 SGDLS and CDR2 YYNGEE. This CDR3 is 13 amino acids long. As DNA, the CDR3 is TGTGCCAGCAGCGTAGGAGAGGGATCACCCCTCCACTTT. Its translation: CASSVGEGSPLHF.

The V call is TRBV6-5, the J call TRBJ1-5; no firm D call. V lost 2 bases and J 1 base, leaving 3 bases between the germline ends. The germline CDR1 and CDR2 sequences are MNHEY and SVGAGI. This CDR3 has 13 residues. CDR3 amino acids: CASSYSSNQPQHF. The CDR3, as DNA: TGTGCCAGCAGTTACAGCAGCAATCAGCCCCAGCATTTT.

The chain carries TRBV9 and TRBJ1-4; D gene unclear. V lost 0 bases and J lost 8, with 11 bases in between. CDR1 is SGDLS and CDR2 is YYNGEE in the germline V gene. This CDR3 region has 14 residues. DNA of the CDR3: TGTGCCAGCAGCGTAGAAGGAGGGAACGAAAAACTGTTTTTT. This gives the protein CASSVEGGNEKLFF.

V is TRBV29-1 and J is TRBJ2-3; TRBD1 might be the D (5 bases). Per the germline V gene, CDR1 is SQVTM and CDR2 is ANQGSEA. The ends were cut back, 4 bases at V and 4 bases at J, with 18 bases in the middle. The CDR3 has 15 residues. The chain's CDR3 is CSVVDIRRGADTQYF. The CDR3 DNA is TGCAGCGTTGTCGATATTCGTAGGGGCGCAGATACGCAGTATTTT.

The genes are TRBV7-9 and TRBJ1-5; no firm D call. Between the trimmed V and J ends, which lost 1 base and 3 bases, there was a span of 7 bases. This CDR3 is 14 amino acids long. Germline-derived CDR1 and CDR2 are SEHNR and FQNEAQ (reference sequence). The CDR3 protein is CASSLGEDNQPQHF. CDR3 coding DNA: TGTGCCAGCAGCTTAGGAGAAGACAATCAGCCCCAGCATTTT.

The CDR3 spells CASSLEGQRYNEQFF. Written as DNA, the CDR3 is TGCGCCAGCAGCTTGGAGGGGCAACGTTACAATGAGCAGTTCTTC. V gene TRBV5-1 combines with J gene TRBJ2-1, with D tentatively TRBD1 (5 bases). Trimming took 0 bases from V and 4 from J, leaving 11 bases between them. Germline V gene data show CDR1 as SGHRS and CDR2 as YFSETQ. CDR3 size: 15 residues.

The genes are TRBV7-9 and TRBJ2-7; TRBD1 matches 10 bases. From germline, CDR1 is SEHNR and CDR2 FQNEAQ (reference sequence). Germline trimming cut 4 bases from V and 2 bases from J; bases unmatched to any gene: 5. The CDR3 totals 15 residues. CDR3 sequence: CASSSVGTGAYEQYF. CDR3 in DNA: TGTGCCAGCAGCTCCGTCGGGACAGGGGCCTACGAGCAGTACTTC.

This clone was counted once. The CDR3 nucleotides are TGTGCCAGCAGTTACCCAAAGGGACAGGAGATTTCCTACGAGCAGTACTTC. As protein: CASSYPKGQEISYEQYF. The chain joins TRBV11-2 to TRBJ2-7, with TRBD1 matching over 8 bases. The germline gives CDR1 SGHAT, CDR2 FQNNGV. J lost 1 base, V lost 6 bases, and 14 bases had no gene match. CDR3 length: 17 amino acids. Combining the CDR3 with reference TRBV11-2 and TRBJ2-7 gives the whole variable domain EAGVAQSPRYKIIEKRQSVAFWCNPISGHATLYWYQQILGQGPKLLIQFQNNGVVDDSQLPKDRFSAERLKGVDSTLKIQPAKLEDSAVYLCASSYPKGQEISYEQYFGPGTRLTVT.

The CDR3 sequence is CSAGTGGNTEAFF. Written as DNA, the CDR3 is TGCAGCGCTGGGACAGGGGGAAACACTGAAGCTTTCTTT. The chain carries TRBV29-1 and TRBJ1-1; 11 bases are a match to TRBD1. The CDR3 length is 13 residues. V lost 7 bases, J lost 2 bases, and 3 bases stayed unmatched. In germline, CDR1 is SQVTM, CDR2 ANQGSEA.

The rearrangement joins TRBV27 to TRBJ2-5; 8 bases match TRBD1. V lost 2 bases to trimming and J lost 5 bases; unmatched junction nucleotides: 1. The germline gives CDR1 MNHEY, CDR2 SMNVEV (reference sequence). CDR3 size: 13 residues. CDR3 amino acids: CASSLTGGETQYF. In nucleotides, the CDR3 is TGTGCCAGCAGTTTAACAGGGGGGGAGACCCAGTACTTC.

The CDR3 is CASSVSPTVQETQYF. The CDR3 region has the DNA TGTGCCAGTAGTGTAAGCCCGACAGTCCAAGAGACCCAGTACTTC. The V gene is TRBV19, the J gene TRBJ2-5; D might be TRBD1 (5 bases). The CDR3 spans 15 residues. V was cut by 5 bases and J by 1 base, with 14 bases left in between. Germline V gene sequence: CDR1 LNHDA, CDR2 SQIVND (reference sequence).